This T cell receptor (beta chain) was identified in a study of blood T cell repertoires in COVID-19. Study details: Donors in the United States, Italy and Spain gave samples during acute or convalescent COVID-19. Sample material is recorded as cDNA or gDNA derived from T cells, B-cell-depleted T cells, or PBMCs.

Germline values: CDR1 SGDLS, CDR2 YYNGEE. With 4 bases clipped from V and 7 bases from J, the junction kept 8 bases outside the gene matches. This CDR3 comprises 16 residues. The table came from immunoSEQ multiplex PCR; TCRdb's copy has only in-frame clones and leaves some out. The table has around 200,000 clones, over 80% seen once. This clone was observed a few times. Participant age was roughly 18 to 95 years, and participants resided in roughly 24 US areas. Cohort 3 donors counted as recovered after two negative PCRs, clearance, or resolved symptoms. V and J are TRBV9 and TRBJ2-2, with 12 positions matching TRBD2. The TCR sequence derives from a man younger than 40 who had recovered from COVID-19. The material sequenced was PBMCs or T cells enriched from blood (not recorded which). The CDR3 loop reads CASSTPSGGAVGELFF. The DNA of the CDR3 is TGTGCCAGCAGCACCCCTAGCGGGGGGGCCGTCGGGGAGCTGTTTTTT.